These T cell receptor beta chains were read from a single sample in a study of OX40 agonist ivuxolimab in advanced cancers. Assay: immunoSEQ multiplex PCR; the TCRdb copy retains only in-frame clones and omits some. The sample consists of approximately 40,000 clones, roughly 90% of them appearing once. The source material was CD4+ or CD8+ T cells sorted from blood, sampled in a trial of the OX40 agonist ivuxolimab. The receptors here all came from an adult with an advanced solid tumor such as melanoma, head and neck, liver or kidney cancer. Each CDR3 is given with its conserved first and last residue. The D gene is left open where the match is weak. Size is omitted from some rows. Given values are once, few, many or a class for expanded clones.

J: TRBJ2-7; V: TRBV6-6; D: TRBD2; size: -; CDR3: CASSRVSSGVYEQYF; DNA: TGTGCCAGCAGTAGGGTCTCTAGCGGGGTCTACGAGCAGTACTTC
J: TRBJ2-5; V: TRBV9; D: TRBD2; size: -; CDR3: CASSITSGSGLETQYF; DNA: TGTGCCAGCAGCATTACTAGCGGGAGTGGGTTAGAGACCCAGTACTTC
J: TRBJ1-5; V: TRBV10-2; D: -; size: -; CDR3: CATGPGARQPQHF; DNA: TGCGCCACTGGACCAGGGGCGCGACAGCCCCAGCATTTT
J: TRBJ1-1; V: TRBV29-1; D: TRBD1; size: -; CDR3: CSVDYTGGAGTEAFF; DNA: TGCAGCGTTGACTACACAGGGGGCGCGGGAACTGAAGCTTTCTTT
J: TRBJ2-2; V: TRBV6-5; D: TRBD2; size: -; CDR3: CASRVAGASGELFF; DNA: TGTGCCAGCAGAGTAGCGGGAGCTTCCGGGGAGCTGTTTTTT
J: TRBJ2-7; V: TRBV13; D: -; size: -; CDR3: CASSQGRFGEQYF; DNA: TGTGCCAGCAGCCAGGGGAGGTTCGGCGAGCAGTACTTC
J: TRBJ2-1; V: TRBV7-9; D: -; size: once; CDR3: CASSLGRAEQFF; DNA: TGTGCCAGCAGCTTAGGCAGGGCCGAGCAGTTCTTC
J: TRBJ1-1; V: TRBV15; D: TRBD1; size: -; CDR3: CATSARQGAYTEAFF; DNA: TGTGCCACCAGCGCGCGACAGGGGGCTTACACTGAAGCTTTCTTT
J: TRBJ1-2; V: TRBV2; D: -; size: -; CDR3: CASMPPGGSGYTF; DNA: TGTGCCAGCATGCCACCCGGGGGATCTGGCTACACCTTC
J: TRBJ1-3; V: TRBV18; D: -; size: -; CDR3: CASSPPVIGNTIYF; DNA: TGTGCCAGCTCACCGCCCGTTATTGGAAACACCATATATTTT
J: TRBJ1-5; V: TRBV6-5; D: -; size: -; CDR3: CASRVGTSFYQPQHF; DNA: TGTGCCAGCAGAGTCGGGACATCTTTTTATCAGCCCCAGCATTTT
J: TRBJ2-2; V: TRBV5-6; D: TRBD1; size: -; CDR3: CASSLQDRVNTGELFF; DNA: TGTGCCAGCAGCTTGCAGGACAGGGTGAACACCGGGGAGCTGTTTTTT
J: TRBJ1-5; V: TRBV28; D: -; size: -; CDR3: CASTEGGRGQPQHF; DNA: TGTGCCAGCACCGAGGGGGGAAGGGGCCAGCCCCAGCATTTT
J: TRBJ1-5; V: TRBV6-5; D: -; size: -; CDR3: CASSPGLLGPQHF; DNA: TGTGCCAGCAGCCCGGGACTCCTCGGGCCCCAGCATTTT
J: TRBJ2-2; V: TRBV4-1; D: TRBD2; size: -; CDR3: CASSQKRGGTGELFF; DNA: TGCGCCAGCAGCCAAAAGCGGGGGGGCACCGGGGAGCTGTTTTTT
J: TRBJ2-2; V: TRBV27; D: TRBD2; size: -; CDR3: CASSLLASGAANTGELFF; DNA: TGTGCCAGCAGTTTGTTAGCTAGCGGGGCCGCGAACACCGGGGAGCTGTTTTTT
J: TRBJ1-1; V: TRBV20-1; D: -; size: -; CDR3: CRVDLDTEAFF; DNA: TGCAGGGTGGATCTCGACACTGAAGCTTTCTTT
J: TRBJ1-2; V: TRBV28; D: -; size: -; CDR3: CASLSSMASPSPHYGYTF; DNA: TGTGCCAGCCTATCGTCGATGGCCTCCCCCTCCCCCCACTATGGCTACACCTTC